This TCR beta chain is drawn from a study of blood T cell repertoires in COVID-19. This clone was observed a handful of times. Per the original data handling: Quantification of nucleated cells was approximated via reference gene primer amplification. Assay used: immunoSEQ multiplex PCR; TCRdb lists only in-frame clones, some missing. V, J and clone size are those of that table, while D and trimming were read from the DNA. The data contain under 250,000 clones, around 88% of them singletons. Sequencing was carried out using peripheral blood. This receptor was taken from a young woman with COVID-19, enrolled during active disease.

The CDR3 nucleotides are TGTGCCAGCAGTTTAAGCGGGAGTGGGTACAATGAGCAGTTCTTC. Protein sequence: CASSLSGSGYNEQFF. The chain is built from TRBV27 and TRBJ2-1; 8 bases align to TRBD2. The CDR3 has 15 amino acids. Losses at the gene ends were 2 bases for V and 4 bases for J; bases not matched to a gene: 4. Germline V gene data show CDR1 as MNHEY and CDR2 as SMNVEV (reference sequence).